A selection of T cell receptor beta chains follows, all from one sample in a study of blood T cell repertoires in COVID-19. TCRdb's table, derived via immunoSEQ multiplex PCR, lists solely in-frame clones and lacks some. The sample lists 180,000 or so clones; around 84% were seen once. The source material was peripheral blood. The receptors here all came from a woman in her 70s with COVID-19, enrolled during active disease. Both conserved end residues are part of each CDR3. The D gene is left open where the match is weak. The size of a clone is reported for some rows only, either as once, few or many, or as a class for expanded clones.

v_call	clone_size	d_call	j_call	cdr3_aa	cdr3_nt
TRBV28	.	TRBD2	TRBJ2-5	CASSPGIAGGPLEETQYF	TGTGCCAGCAGTCCCGGGATAGCGGGAGGACCCTTGGAGGAGACCCAGTACTTC
TRBV28	.	.	TRBJ1-2	CASSLGGGRGKAKGYTF	TGTGCCAGCAGTTTGGGAGGAGGTCGGGGGAAGGCGAAAGGCTACACCTTC
TRBV5-1	.	TRBD1	TRBJ2-5	CASSLNPGQGAETQYF	TGCGCCAGCAGTCTGAACCCGGGACAGGGGGCGGAGACCCAGTACTTC
TRBV5-6	.	.	TRBJ2-7	CASSTAGTPYEQYF	TGTGCCAGCAGCACGGCCGGGACACCATACGAGCAGTACTTC
TRBV4-2	.	.	TRBJ2-2	CASSQAGTREFLGELFF	TGTGCCAGCAGCCAAGCAGGGACTCGCGAGTTCCTCGGGGAGCTGTTTTTT
TRBV6-1	few	.	TRBJ1-2	CASSETPRGYTF	TGTGCCAGCAGTGAAACCCCCCGGGGCTACACCTTC
TRBV30	.	.	TRBJ1-5	CAWSPGLFRPQHF	TGTGCCTGGAGTCCAGGACTGTTTCGGCCCCAGCATTTT
TRBV6-5	.	TRBD1	TRBJ1-1	CATRQGMNTEAFF	TGTGCCACCCGACAGGGCATGAACACTGAAGCTTTCTTT
TRBV9	.	.	TRBJ2-5	CASSVGPGETQYF	TGTGCCAGCAGCGTAGGGCCGGGGGAGACCCAGTACTTC
TRBV6-6	.	.	TRBJ1-1	CASSYGGRGEAFF	TGTGCCAGCAGTTATGGGGGGAGGGGCGAAGCTTTCTTT
TRBV21-1	.	.	TRBJ1-1	CASSKPGTGFCTEAFF	TGTGCCAGCAGCAAACCTGGGACAGGGTTTTGTACTGAAGCTTTCTTT
TRBV6-5	.	.	TRBJ2-7	CASSLDSYEQYF	TGTGCCAGCAGTCTGGACAGCTACGAGCAGTACTTC
TRBV6-6	.	TRBD1	TRBJ1-1	CASRPSDRGNTEAFF	TGTGCCAGCAGACCCAGCGACAGGGGGAACACTGAAGCTTTCTTT
TRBV3-1/TRBV3-2	.	.	TRBJ1-5	CASSPTELRQPQHF	TGTGCCAGCAGCCCCACCGAGTTACGGCAGCCCCAGCATTTT
TRBV6-6	.	TRBD2	TRBJ2-7	CASKPPGLAGAYEQYF	TGTGCCAGCAAACCACCGGGACTAGCGGGGGCCTACGAGCAGTACTTC
TRBV30	.	.	TRBJ2-1	CAWSFRADNEQFF	TGTGCCTGGAGTTTCAGAGCGGACAATGAGCAGTTCTTC
TRBV7-9	.	TRBD2	TRBJ2-1	CASSLPAGTSYNEQFF	TGTGCCAGCAGCCTACCAGCCGGGACTAGCTACAATGAGCAGTTCTTC
TRBV15	.	.	TRBJ1-5	CATSKRGLSDPQHF	TGTGCCACCAGCAAGAGGGGACTCTCAGATCCCCAGCATTTT
TRBV6-5	.	TRBD1	TRBJ2-7	CASSPGQGGSEQYF	TGTGCCAGCAGCCCGGGACAGGGGGGTTCGGAGCAGTACTTC
TRBV5-4	.	.	TRBJ2-7	CASTSMERSYEQYF	TGTGCCAGCACCTCCATGGAGAGATCCTACGAGCAGTACTTC
TRBV19	few	TRBD1	TRBJ2-1	CASSIRGQGAIASYNEQFF	TGTGCCAGTAGTATAAGGGGACAGGGGGCTATAGCCTCCTACAATGAGCAGTTCTTC
TRBV5-1	.	.	TRBJ2-1	CASSLIPRPNEQFF	TGCGCCAGCAGCTTGATCCCGAGGCCCAATGAGCAGTTCTTC
TRBV4-1	.	.	TRBJ2-1	CASSQDQYNEQFF	TGCGCCAGCAGCCAAGATCAATACAATGAGCAGTTCTTC
TRBV6-5	.	TRBD2	TRBJ2-3	CASNLASGRTDTQYF	TGTGCCAGCAACCTCGCTAGCGGGAGGACAGATACGCAGTATTTT
TRBV5-1	.	.	TRBJ2-1	CASNEDSLTYNEQFF	TGCGCCAGCAACGAAGACTCGCTCACCTACAATGAGCAGTTCTTC
TRBV24-1	.	TRBD2	TRBJ2-2	CATSDPRGYAGELFF	TGTGCCACCAGTGATCCGCGGGGGTACGCCGGGGAGCTGTTTTTT
TRBV19	few	.	TRBJ1-1	CASIPRDGGLTFF	TGTGCCAGTATCCCAAGGGATGGGGGGTTAACTTTCTTT
TRBV18	once	.	TRBJ2-5	CASSPGQRETQYF	TGTGCCAGCTCACCAGGACAGCGGGAGACCCAGTACTTC
TRBV5-1	many	TRBD1	TRBJ1-3	CASATGEKNTIYF	TGCGCCAGCGCCACAGGGGAAAAAAACACCATATATTTT
TRBV6-5	.	.	TRBJ1-6	CASSYKDSLHSPLHF	TGTGCCAGCAGTTACAAGGACAGTCTCCATTCACCCCTCCACTTT
TRBV5-4	.	TRBD1	TRBJ1-2	CASSLVGTGVGYTF	TGTGCCAGCAGCTTGGTTGGGACAGGGGTGGGCTACACCTTC
TRBV28	.	.	TRBJ2-7	CATRLKGEQYF	TGTGCCACCCGCTTAAAGGGGGAGCAGTACTTC
TRBV10-1	.	TRBD1	TRBJ1-2	CASSGGQYGYTF	TGCGCCAGCAGTGGGGGACAGTATGGCTACACCTTC
TRBV15	.	TRBD1	TRBJ1-2	CATSRDLFNRGHGYTF	TGTGCCACCAGCAGAGATCTCTTTAACAGGGGCCATGGCTACACCTTC
TRBV5-1	.	.	TRBJ1-2	CASSPENRGEDGYTF	TGCGCCAGCAGCCCCGAAAACCGCGGCGAGGATGGCTACACCTTC
TRBV6-5	.	TRBD1	TRBJ1-4	CASSNRGPTNEKLFF	TGTGCCAGCAGTAACAGGGGGCCCACTAATGAAAAACTGTTTTTT
TRBV28	.	.	TRBJ1-6	CASSLYGGADSPLHF	TGTGCCAGCAGTTTATATGGGGGGGCGGATTCACCCCTCCACTTT
TRBV5-6	.	.	TRBJ2-7	CASSGGLSYEQYF	TGTGCCAGCAGCGGGGGACTCTCCTACGAGCAGTACTTC
TRBV7-9	once	TRBD1	TRBJ1-6	CASSLDREESPLHF	TGTGCCAGCAGCCTGGACAGGGAGGAATCACCCCTCCACTTT
TRBV5-1	once	TRBD2	TRBJ2-3	CASSLGLAGGSTDTQYF	TGCGCCAGCAGCTTGGGACTAGCGGGGGGCAGCACAGATACGCAGTATTTT
TRBV27	.	TRBD2	TRBJ2-1	CASSFWREGSYNEQFF	TGTGCCAGCAGTTTTTGGCGGGAGGGCTCCTACAATGAGCAGTTCTTC
TRBV9	.	.	TRBJ1-5	CASSVDGTLNQPQHF	TGTGCCAGCAGCGTAGACGGGACTCTGAATCAGCCCCAGCATTTT